A selection of T cell receptor beta chains follows, all from one sample in a study of Graves' ophthalmopathy and Graves' hyperthyroidism. MiXCR, run by TCRdb on the multiplex PCR reads, gives a single entry per CDR3 protein. The data contain over 450,000 distinct CDR3 sequences, approximately 14% of them singletons. The source material was blood. These receptors all stem from a woman between 25 and 40 years old with Graves' ophthalmopathy. Each CDR3 is given with its conserved first and last residue. D genes are given only for firm matches. Clone size is stated in some rows and not others, as once, few, many or a class when expanded.

v_gene	j_gene	abundance	d_gene	CDR3nt	CDR3aa
TRBV28	TRBJ2-7	NA	NA	TGTGCCAGCAGTCTCTCCGGGACGGACGGCGAGCAGTACTTC	CASSLSGTDGEQYF
TRBV7-9	TRBJ2-2	many	TRBD2	TGTGCCAGCAGCTTCCTAGCGGGGGCCTCCACCGGGGAGCTGTTTTTT	CASSFLAGASTGELFF
TRBV25-1	TRBJ2-7	many	TRBD1	TGTGCCATCCCGTCCCCTGACAGGGAAACCTACGAGCAGTACTTC	CAIPSPDRETYEQYF
TRBV4-2	TRBJ2-7	many	NA	TGTGCCAGCAGCCAAGAAGGGGGGCGCAGGTCCCTTTACGAGCAGTACTTC	CASSQEGGRRSLYEQYF
TRBV12-3/TRBV12-4	TRBJ1-5	many	NA	TGTGCCAGCAGTCTAGGACAGACAACCGGCCAGCCCCAGCATTTT	CASSLGQTTGQPQHF
TRBV6-1	TRBJ1-1	many	NA	TGTGCCAGCAGCACCGGGCCTCTGGGGACTGAAGCTTTCTTT	CASSTGPLGTEAFF
TRBV6-5	TRBJ1-2	NA	NA	TGTGCCAGCAGTTATCAAGGGCTGGGTGGCTACACCTTC	CASSYQGLGGYTF
TRBV15	TRBJ1-3	few	NA	TGTGCCACCAGCAGAGATCTCGAGAGGTTTGGAAACACCATATATTTT	CATSRDLERFGNTIYF
TRBV5-6	TRBJ2-7	NA	NA	TGTGCCAGCAGCTTAAGCCAGTACGAGCAGTACTTC	CASSLSQYEQYF
TRBV12-3/TRBV12-4	TRBJ2-7	many	TRBD1	TGTGCCAGCACCATCACAGGGGGGTCCGGCAAGCAGTACTTC	CASTITGGSGKQYF
TRBV5-1	TRBJ1-1	few	NA	TGCGCCAGCAGCTTGGCGACGTCCACTGAAGCTTTCTTT	CASSLATSTEAFF
TRBV7-2	TRBJ2-5	many	NA	TGTGCCAGCAGCTTAGACTATTTAAAGACCCAGTACTTC	CASSLDYLKTQYF
TRBV27	TRBJ1-5	once	TRBD1	TGTGCCAGCAGTCCATCCCGGACAGGGGGCAATCAGCCCCAGCATTTT	CASSPSRTGGNQPQHF
TRBV6-2/TRBV6-3	TRBJ2-7	many	NA	TGTGCCAGCAGGGGGAGGCGGGGCACCTACGAGCAGTACTTC	CASRGRRGTYEQYF
TRBV6-5	TRBJ1-2	many	NA	TGTGCCAGCAGTTACAGCCCCCAGGACTACTATGGCTACACCTTC	CASSYSPQDYYGYTF
TRBV6-1	TRBJ2-4	few	NA	TGTGCCAGCAGTGAAATCGATATGCTGATACTAGCCAAAAACATTCAGTACTTC	CASSEIDMLILAKNIQYF
TRBV7-8	TRBJ1-1	many	NA	TGTGCCAGCAGCTTATACAGGAGGACTGAAGCTTTCTTT	CASSLYRRTEAFF
TRBV28	TRBJ2-7	many	TRBD2	TGTGCCAGCAGTTCGCGGACTAGCGGGAGCAAACCCCCGTCCTACGAGCAGTACTTC	CASSSRTSGSKPPSYEQYF
TRBV7-6	TRBJ1-1	many	NA	TGTGCCAGCAGCTTAGAAACAGTTCTGAACACTGAAGCTTTCTTT	CASSLETVLNTEAFF
TRBV29-1	TRBJ1-1	many	TRBD1	TGCAGCGTCCTGGCGGGGGACAGGGGCCCTGAAGCTTTCTTT	CSVLAGDRGPEAFF
TRBV9	TRBJ2-5	many	TRBD2	TGTGCCAGCAGCGTAGGAGGAGTAGCGGGGGGCCAAGAGACCCAGTACTTC	CASSVGGVAGGQETQYF
TRBV28	TRBJ2-7	many	NA	TGTGCCAGCAAGGAGGGCCCGACCGGTAAGGAGCAGTACTTC	CASKEGPTGKEQYF
TRBV15	TRBJ1-2	many	NA	TGTGCCACCAGCAGAGATTCGGGGTATGGCTACACCTTC	CATSRDSGYGYTF
TRBV28	TRBJ1-5	many	NA	TGTGCCAGCAGTCCTCCCCCCCATAGGGTTAAGGGTCAGCCCCAGCATTTT	CASSPPPHRVKGQPQHF
TRBV7-9	TRBJ1-1	many	NA	TGTGCCAGCACCATATCCCTAGGCGAAGCTTTCTTT	CASTISLGEAFF
TRBV30	TRBJ2-6	many	TRBD1	TGTGCCTCCGACAGGGTCTCTGGGGCCAACGTCCTGACTTTC	CASDRVSGANVLTF
TRBV6-1	TRBJ2-7	once	TRBD1	TGTGCCAGTTCATCCGGGACAGGCCGCTACGAGCAGTACTTC	CASSSGTGRYEQYF
TRBV29-1	TRBJ1-2	NA	NA	TGCAGCGTTCCAGGCGCACCCTATGGCTACACCTTC	CSVPGAPYGYTF
TRBV6-5	TRBJ2-7	many	NA	TGTGCCAGCAGTTACCGACGGGGGGCTCTGGGTGAGCAGTACTTC	CASSYRRGALGEQYF
TRBV11-2	TRBJ2-7	many	TRBD2	TGTGCCAGCAGCTTTATCGGGGGGGGCGATCCCTCCTACGAGCAGTACTTC	CASSFIGGGDPSYEQYF
TRBV2	TRBJ1-2	few	TRBD1	TGTGCCAGCACTTCCCTGGGACAGGGAGGGCATGGCTACACCTTC	CASTSLGQGGHGYTF
TRBV7-2	TRBJ1-3	NA	NA	TGTGCCAGCAGCCATATAGGAGGAAACACGATATATTTT	CASSHIGGNTIYF
TRBV9	TRBJ1-1	NA	TRBD1	TGTGCCAGCAGCGTAGAAGGGACAGCTATGAACACTGAAGCTTTCTTT	CASSVEGTAMNTEAFF
TRBV7-3	TRBJ2-2	NA	NA	TGTGCCAGCAGTAACACCCCGGGACTCAGGGGCGGGGAGCTGTTTTTT	CASSNTPGLRGGELFF
TRBV12-3/TRBV12-4	TRBJ2-2	many	TRBD1	TGTGCCAGCAGGTCGACAGGGGCGGCCGGGGAGCTGTTTTTT	CASRSTGAAGELFF
TRBV28	TRBJ2-7	many	TRBD2	TGTGCCCTTAGGGGAGGGCCGTACGAGCAGTACTTC	CALRGGPYEQYF
TRBV19	TRBJ2-5	many	NA	TGTGCCAGTAGTGTTCCGGGGCCCAGAAGCCAAGAGACCCAGTACTTC	CASSVPGPRSQETQYF
TRBV20-1	TRBJ2-7	many	NA	TGCAGTGCTAGAGATCAGGGCAGGGTGCACGAGCAGTACTTC	CSARDQGRVHEQYF
TRBV20-1	TRBJ2-5	NA	TRBD2	TGCAGTGCTTGGACTAGCGGGAGGGCCGAAGAGACCCAGTACTTC	CSAWTSGRAEETQYF
TRBV7-8	TRBJ2-7	many	NA	TGTGCCAGCAGCCGCCTAGGGCACGAGCAGTACTTC	CASSRLGHEQYF
TRBV20-1	TRBJ2-5	many	NA	TGCAGTGCTAGAGGTCCGGGGCAAGAGACCCAGTACTTC	CSARGPGQETQYF
TRBV7-9	TRBJ1-5	NA	NA	TGTGCCAGCAGCTTATCGGGTGACATCAGGCCCCAGCATTTT	CASSLSGDIRPQHF
TRBV30	TRBJ1-5	many	NA	TGTGCCTGGAGGGCCGCCCGTTTTGGCAATCAGCCCCAGCATTTT	CAWRAARFGNQPQHF
TRBV2	TRBJ1-1	many	NA	TGTGCCAGCAAAGTATCAGGGGAGGTAAACACTGAAGCTTTCTTT	CASKVSGEVNTEAFF
TRBV4-3	TRBJ2-5	few	NA	TGCGCCAGCAGCCAAGAAATCCAAGCGGGAGAGACCCAGTACTTC	CASSQEIQAGETQYF
TRBV6-1	TRBJ2-7	many	NA	TGTGCCAGCAGTCTTGACAGGTCGTGGGGTGGGGAGCAGTACTTC	CASSLDRSWGGEQYF
TRBV9	TRBJ1-1	many	NA	TGTGCCAGCAGCGTCAAGCACGACACTGAAGCTTTCTTT	CASSVKHDTEAFF
TRBV12-3/TRBV12-4	TRBJ1-2	many	NA	TGTGCCACCCATGGGAGGGTTGATGCTAACTATGGCTACACCTTC	CATHGRVDANYGYTF
TRBV7-8	TRBJ1-2	many	NA	TGTGCCAGCAGCTTAGCTCGTCGGCGAACATATGGCTACACCTTC	CASSLARRRTYGYTF
TRBV7-3	TRBJ2-2	NA	NA	TGTGCCAGCAGCGTATTTGCAGTTAGCGGGGAGCTGTTTTTT	CASSVFAVSGELFF
TRBV30	TRBJ1-5	NA	TRBD1	TGTGCCTGGAGTTTAGGTGGGGACAGTTATCAGCCCCAGCATTTT	CAWSLGGDSYQPQHF
TRBV27	TRBJ1-2	many	NA	TGTGCCAGCAGAGGGGGACCTGGGGGCTACACCTTC	CASRGGPGGYTF
TRBV28	TRBJ2-7	many	TRBD2	TGTGCCAGCAGTCGAAAACCGGGACTAGCGGGTTGGCAGTACTTC	CASSRKPGLAGWQYF
TRBV12-3/TRBV12-4	TRBJ1-1	many	NA	TGTGCCAGCAGTTTCAACCCGACAGTGAACACTGAAGCTTTCTTT	CASSFNPTVNTEAFF
TRBV6-1	TRBJ2-7	NA	NA	TGTGCCAGCACCGGCATCTACGAGCAGTACTTC	CASTGIYEQYF